This entry is about one T cell receptor beta chain. Antigen specificity is unknown. The V end lost 0 bases, the J end lost 7 bases, and 13 bases lay between the germline ends. The CDR3 loop spans 14 amino acids. The V gene's germline CDR1 is SGHRS and CDR2 YFSETQ. Prepared libraries of TCR beta cDNA carried unique molecular identifiers. There were about 1 to 10 million T cells, and approximately 500,000 cDNA molecules came from them. From the PCR reads, TCRdb called clonotypes with MiXCR, one entry per CDR3 protein. Of some 700,000 distinct CDR3 sequences in the sample, 59% were seen once. The sample originates from a study of post-analysis software for immune sequencing data. At the level of the study: Multiple sclerosis in the patients followed relapsing-remitting, secondary progressive and progressive-relapsing courses.

Study results and limitations: There were roughly 5 TRBV segments more frequent in patients than controls, and TRBV5-6, TRBV5-1 and TRBV20-1 were among them. Multiple sclerosis was associated with a significant reduction in normalized Chao1 diversity relative to controls. Batch-mates among the samples co-clustered strongly by F measure.

The clonotype comes from a girl aged 2 to 9 with multiple sclerosis. The sequencing input was blood. The rearrangement links TRBV5-1 to TRBJ1-2; D gene uncertain. The CDR3 coding sequence is TGCGCCAGCAGCTTGGAGGCGGGAGACTCTGGCTACACCTTC. This translates into CASSLEAGDSGYTF.